The following is a T cell receptor beta chain sequence with its context. CDR1 MNHEY and CDR2 SVGEGT come from the germline V gene. Trimming cost V 5 bases and J 1 base, with 8 bases left between them. CDR3 length equals 13 residues. Sequenced by immunoSEQ multiplex PCR; TCRdb stores in-frame clones only, minus some. This sample has around 130,000 clones, with roughly 95% found just once. These data are taken from a study of control samples from healthy donors and cancer patients. The source is a man younger than 45 in good health. Input material: blood. The V call is TRBV6-2 or TRBV6-3, the J call TRBJ1-1; tentatively, D is TRBD1 (5 bases). Here the CDR3 reads CASSTQGNTEAFF. The CDR3 DNA reads as TGTGCCAGCAGTACCCAGGGGAACACTGAAGCTTTCTTT.